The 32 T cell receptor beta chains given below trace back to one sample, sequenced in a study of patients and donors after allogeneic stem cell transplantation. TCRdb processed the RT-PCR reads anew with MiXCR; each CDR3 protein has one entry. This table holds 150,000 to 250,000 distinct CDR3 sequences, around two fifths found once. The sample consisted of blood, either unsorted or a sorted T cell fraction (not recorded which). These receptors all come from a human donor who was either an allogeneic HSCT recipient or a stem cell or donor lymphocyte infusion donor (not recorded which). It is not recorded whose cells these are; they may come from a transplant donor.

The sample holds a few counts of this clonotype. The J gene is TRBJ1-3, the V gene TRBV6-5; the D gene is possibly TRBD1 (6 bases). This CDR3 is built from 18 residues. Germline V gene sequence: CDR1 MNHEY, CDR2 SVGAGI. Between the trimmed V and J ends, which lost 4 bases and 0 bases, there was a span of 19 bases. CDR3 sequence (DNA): TGTGCCAGCAGTTCCGGTCGGGGGGGCAGATTCTCTGGAAACACCATATATTTT. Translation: CASSSGRGGRFSGNTIYF.

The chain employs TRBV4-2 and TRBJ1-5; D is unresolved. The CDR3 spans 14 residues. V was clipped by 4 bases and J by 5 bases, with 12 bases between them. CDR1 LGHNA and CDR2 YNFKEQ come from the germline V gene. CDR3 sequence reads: CASSLWVIHQPQHF. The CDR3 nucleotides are TGTGCCAGCAGCCTCTGGGTGATCCATCAGCCCCAGCATTTT.

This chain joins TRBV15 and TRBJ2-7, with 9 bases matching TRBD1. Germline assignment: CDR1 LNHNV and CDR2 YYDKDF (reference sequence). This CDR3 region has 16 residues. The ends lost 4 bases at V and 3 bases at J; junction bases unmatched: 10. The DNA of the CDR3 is TGTGCCACCAGCACCTTTACCCCGGGACAGGGCTACGAGCAGTACTTC. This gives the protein CATSTFTPGQGYEQYF.

The chain's CDR3 is CASRRERSYEQYF. In DNA form, the CDR3 reads TGCGCCAGCAGGAGGGAGAGATCCTACGAGCAGTACTTC. The V call is TRBV5-1, the J call TRBJ2-7, with D tentatively TRBD2 (5 bases). The CDR3 is made up of 13 amino acids. Germline V gene sequence: CDR1 SGHRS, CDR2 YFSETQ. V dropped 5 bases and J dropped 1 base, with 10 bases sitting between them. Together with reference TRBV5-1 and TRBJ2-7, the CDR3 gives the full variable domain: KAGVTQTPRYLIKTRGQQVTLSCSPISGHRSVSWYQQTPGQGLQFLFEYFSETQRNKGNFPGRFSGRQFSNSRSEMNVSTLELGDSALYLCASRRERSYEQYFGPGTRLTVT.

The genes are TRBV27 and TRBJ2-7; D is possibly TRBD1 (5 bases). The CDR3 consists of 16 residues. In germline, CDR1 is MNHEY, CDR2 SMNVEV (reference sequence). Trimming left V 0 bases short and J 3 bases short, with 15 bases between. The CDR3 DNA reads TGTGCCAGCAGTTTATCGTACTCCAGGGCGGTCTACGAGCAGTACTTC. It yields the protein CASSLSYSRAVYEQYF.

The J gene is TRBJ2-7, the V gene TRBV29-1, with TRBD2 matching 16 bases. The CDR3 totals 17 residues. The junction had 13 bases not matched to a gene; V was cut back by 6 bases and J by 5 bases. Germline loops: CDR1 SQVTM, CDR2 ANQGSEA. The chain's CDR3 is CSVQGTSGRAVSDEQYF. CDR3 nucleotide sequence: TGCAGCGTCCAAGGGACTAGCGGGAGGGCCGTAAGCGACGAGCAGTACTTC.

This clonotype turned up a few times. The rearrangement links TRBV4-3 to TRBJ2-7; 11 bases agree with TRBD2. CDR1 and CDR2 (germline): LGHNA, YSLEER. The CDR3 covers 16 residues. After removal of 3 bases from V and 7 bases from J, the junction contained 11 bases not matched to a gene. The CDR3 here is CASSQEETSGAGEQYF. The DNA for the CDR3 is TGCGCCAGCAGCCAGGAAGAGACTAGCGGGGCGGGGGAGCAGTACTTC.

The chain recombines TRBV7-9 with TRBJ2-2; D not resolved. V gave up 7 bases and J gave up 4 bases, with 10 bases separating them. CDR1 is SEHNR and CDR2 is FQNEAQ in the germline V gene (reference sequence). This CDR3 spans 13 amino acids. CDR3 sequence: CASTPGSTGELFF. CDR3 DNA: TGTGCCAGCACCCCTGGAAGCACCGGGGAGCTGTTTTTT. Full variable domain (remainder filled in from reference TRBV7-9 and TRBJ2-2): DTGVSQNPRHKITKRGQNVTFRCDPISEHNRLYWYRQTLGQGPEFLTYFQNEAQLEKSRLLSDRFSAERPKGSFSTLEIQRTEQGDSAMYLCASTPGSTGELFFGEGSRLTVL.

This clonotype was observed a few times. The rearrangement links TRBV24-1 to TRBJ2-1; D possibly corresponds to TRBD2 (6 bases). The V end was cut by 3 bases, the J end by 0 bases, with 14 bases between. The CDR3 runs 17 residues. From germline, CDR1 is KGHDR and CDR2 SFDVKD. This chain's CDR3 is CATSDPLAARSYNEQFF. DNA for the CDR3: TGTGCCACCAGTGATCCATTAGCGGCCCGCTCCTACAATGAGCAGTTCTTC.

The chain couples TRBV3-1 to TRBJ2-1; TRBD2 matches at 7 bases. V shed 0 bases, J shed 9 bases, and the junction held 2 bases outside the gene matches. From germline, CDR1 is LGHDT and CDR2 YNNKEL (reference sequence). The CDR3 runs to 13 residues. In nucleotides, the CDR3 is TGTGCCAGCAGCCAAGATCCGGGGGGTGAGCAGTTCTTC. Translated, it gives CASSQDPGGEQFF.

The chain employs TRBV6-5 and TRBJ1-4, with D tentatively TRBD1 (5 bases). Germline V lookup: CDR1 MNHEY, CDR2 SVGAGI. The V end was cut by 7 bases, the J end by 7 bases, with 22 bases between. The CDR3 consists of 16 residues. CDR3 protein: CASTERRGRRSEKLFF. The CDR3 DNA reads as TGTGCCAGCACCGAAAGAAGGGGTCGGCGTTCTGAAAAACTGTTTTTT.

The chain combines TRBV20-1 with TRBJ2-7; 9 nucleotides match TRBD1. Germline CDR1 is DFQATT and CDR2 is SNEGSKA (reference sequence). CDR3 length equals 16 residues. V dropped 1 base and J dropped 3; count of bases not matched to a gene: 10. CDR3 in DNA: TGCAGTGCTAGAGTCGGCCCGGGGACAGGGCACTACGAGCAGTACTTC. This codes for CSARVGPGTGHYEQYF.

Here the CDR3 reads CASSGTQGGPYEQYF. DNA for the CDR3: TGTGCCAGCAGCGGTACCCAGGGGGGCCCCTACGAGCAGTACTTC. The J gene is TRBJ2-7, the V gene TRBV9, with a weak D call TRBD1 (7 bases). V was shortened by 3 bases and J by 2 bases, with 15 bases between the two germline ends. This CDR3 is 15 amino acids long. CDR1 is SGDLS and CDR2 is YYNGEE in the germline V gene. Complete variable domain (other parts from reference TRBV9 and TRBJ2-7): DSGVTQTPKHLITATGQRVTLRCSPRSGDLSVYWYQQSLDQGLQFLIQYYNGEERAKGNILERFSAQQFPDLHSELNLSSLELGDSALYFCASSGTQGGPYEQYFGPGTRLTVT.

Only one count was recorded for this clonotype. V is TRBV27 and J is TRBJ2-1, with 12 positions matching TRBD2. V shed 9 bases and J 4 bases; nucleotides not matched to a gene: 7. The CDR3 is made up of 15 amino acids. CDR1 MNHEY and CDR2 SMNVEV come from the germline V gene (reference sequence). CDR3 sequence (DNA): TGTGCCAGTCACCTAGCGGGAGGGAAATACAATGAGCAGTTCTTC. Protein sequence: CASHLAGGKYNEQFF.

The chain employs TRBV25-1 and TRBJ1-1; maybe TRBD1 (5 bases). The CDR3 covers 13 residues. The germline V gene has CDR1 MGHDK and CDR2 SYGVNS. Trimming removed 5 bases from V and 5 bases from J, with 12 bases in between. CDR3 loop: CASSYLGGTEAFF. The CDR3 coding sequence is TGTGCCAGCAGTTACCTGGGGGGAACTGAAGCTTTCTTT.

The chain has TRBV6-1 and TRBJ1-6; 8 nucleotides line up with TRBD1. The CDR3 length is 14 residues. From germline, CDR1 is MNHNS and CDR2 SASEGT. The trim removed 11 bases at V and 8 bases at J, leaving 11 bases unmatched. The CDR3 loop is CAEIRGLQDSPLHF. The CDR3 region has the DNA TGTGCCGAGATCAGGGGGCTTCAGGATTCACCCCTCCACTTT.

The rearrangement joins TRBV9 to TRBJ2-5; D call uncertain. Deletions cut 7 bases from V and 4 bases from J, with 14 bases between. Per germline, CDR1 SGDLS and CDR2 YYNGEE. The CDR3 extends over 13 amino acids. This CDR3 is CASQRDPGETQYF. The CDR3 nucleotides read TGTGCCAGCCAGCGAGACCCTGGAGAGACCCAGTACTTC.

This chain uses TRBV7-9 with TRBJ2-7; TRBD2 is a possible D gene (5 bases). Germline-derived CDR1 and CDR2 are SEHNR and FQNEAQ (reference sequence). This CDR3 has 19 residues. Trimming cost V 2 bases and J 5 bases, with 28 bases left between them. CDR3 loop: CASSLYLRLPGLLPNEQYF. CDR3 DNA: TGTGCCAGCAGCTTATATCTTCGGTTGCCCGGACTCCTACCGAACGAGCAGTACTTC. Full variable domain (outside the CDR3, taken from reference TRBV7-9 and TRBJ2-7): DTGVSQNPRHKITKRGQNVTFRCDPISEHNRLYWYRQTLGQGPEFLTYFQNEAQLEKSRLLSDRFSAERPKGSFSTLEIQRTEQGDSAMYLCASSLYLRLPGLLPNEQYFGPGTRLTVT.

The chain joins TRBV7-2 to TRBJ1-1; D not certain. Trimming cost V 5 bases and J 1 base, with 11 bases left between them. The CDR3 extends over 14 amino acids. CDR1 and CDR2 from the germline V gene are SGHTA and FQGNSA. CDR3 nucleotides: TGTGCCAGCAGCATCGGACGGGCGAACACTGAAGCTTTCTTT. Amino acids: CASSIGRANTEAFF. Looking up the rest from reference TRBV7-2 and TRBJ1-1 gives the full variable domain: GAGVSQSPSNKVTEKGKDVELRCDPISGHTALYWYRQSLGQGLEFLIYFQGNSAPDKSGLPSDRFSAERTGGSVSTLTIQRTQQEDSAVYLCASSIGRANTEAFFGQGTRLTVV.

CDR3 DNA sequence: TGCGCCAGCAGCTTGGAGCCTAGCGGGAGCCATTATTTT. Protein: CASSLEPSGSHYF. The V and J genes are TRBV5-1 and TRBJ2-3; TRBD2 matches at 10 bases. CDR3 length: 13 residues. Germline lookup yields CDR1 SGHRS and CDR2 YFSETQ. J gave up 15 bases and V 0 bases, and 7 bases lay outside the gene matches.

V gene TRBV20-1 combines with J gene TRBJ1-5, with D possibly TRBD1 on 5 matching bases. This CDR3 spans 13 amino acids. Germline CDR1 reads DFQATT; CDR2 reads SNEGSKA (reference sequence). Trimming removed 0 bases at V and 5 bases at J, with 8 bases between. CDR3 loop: CSAREGVDQPQHF. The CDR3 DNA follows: TGCAGTGCTAGAGAAGGGGTAGATCAGCCCCAGCATTTT.

CDR3 DNA: TGCAGCTCGAATGGGGTTTACAATGAGCAGTTCTTC. This sequence encodes CSSNGVYNEQFF. This chain uses TRBV29-1 with TRBJ2-1; D not certain. Germline V gene data show CDR1 as SQVTM and CDR2 as ANQGSEA. The V end lost 8 bases, the J end lost 4 bases, and 12 bases lay between the germline ends. This CDR3 region has 12 residues.

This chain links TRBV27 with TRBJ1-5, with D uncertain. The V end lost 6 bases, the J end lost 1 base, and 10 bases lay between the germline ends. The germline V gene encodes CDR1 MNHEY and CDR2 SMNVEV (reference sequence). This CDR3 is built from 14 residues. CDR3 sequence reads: CASSLLGSNQPQHF. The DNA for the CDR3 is TGTGCCAGCAGCCTCCTGGGCAGCAATCAGCCCCAGCATTTT.

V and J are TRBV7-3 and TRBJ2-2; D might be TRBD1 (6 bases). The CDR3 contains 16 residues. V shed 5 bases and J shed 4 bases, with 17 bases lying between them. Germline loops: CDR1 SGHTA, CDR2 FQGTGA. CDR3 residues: CASSSKTGRGTGELFF. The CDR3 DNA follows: TGTGCCAGCAGCAGTAAGACAGGTCGGGGCACCGGGGAGCTGTTTTTT.

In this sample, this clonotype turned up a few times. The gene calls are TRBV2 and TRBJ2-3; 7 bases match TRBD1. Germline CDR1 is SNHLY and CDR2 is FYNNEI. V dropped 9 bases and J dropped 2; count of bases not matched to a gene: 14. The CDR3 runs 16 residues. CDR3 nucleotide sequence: TGTGCCAGGAACCCGAAGGGGACAGTATTCACAGATACGCAGTATTTT. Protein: CARNPKGTVFTDTQYF.

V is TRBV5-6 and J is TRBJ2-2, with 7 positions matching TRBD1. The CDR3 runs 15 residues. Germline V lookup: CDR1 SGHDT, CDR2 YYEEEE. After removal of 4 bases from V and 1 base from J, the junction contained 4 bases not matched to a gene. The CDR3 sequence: CASSADRENTGELFF. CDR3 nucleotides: TGTGCCAGCAGCGCAGACAGGGAGAACACCGGGGAGCTGTTTTTT.

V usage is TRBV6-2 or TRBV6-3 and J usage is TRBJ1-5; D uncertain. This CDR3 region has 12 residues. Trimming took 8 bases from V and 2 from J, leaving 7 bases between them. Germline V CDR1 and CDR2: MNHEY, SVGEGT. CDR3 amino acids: CASGLRNQPQHF. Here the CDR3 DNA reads TGTGCCAGCGGTTTGCGCAATCAGCCCCAGCATTTT.

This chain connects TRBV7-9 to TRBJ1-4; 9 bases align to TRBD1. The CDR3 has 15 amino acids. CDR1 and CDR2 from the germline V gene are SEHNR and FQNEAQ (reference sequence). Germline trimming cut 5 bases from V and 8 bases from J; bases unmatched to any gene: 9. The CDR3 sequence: CASSPGQGNGEKLFF. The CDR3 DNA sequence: TGTGCCAGCAGCCCAGGACAGGGGAACGGGGAAAAACTGTTTTTT.

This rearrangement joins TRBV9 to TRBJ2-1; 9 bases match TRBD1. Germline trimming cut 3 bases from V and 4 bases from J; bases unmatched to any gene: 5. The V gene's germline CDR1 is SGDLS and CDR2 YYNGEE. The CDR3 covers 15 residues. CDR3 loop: CASSDGTGLYNEQFF. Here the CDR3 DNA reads TGTGCCAGCAGCGATGGGACAGGGCTTTACAATGAGCAGTTCTTC.

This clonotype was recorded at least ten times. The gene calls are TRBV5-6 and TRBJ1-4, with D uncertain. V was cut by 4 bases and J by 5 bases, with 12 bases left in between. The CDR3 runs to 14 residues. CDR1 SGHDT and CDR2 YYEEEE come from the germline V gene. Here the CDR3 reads CASSPPSGNEKLFF. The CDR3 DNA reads TGTGCCAGCAGCCCCCCCAGCGGCAATGAAAAACTGTTTTTT.

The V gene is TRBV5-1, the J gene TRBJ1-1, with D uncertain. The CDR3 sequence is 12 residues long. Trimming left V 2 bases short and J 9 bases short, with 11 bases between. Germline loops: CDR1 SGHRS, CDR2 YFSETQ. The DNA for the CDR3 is TGCGCCAGCAGCTTTACACCGAACAAAGCTTTCTTT. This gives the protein CASSFTPNKAFF.

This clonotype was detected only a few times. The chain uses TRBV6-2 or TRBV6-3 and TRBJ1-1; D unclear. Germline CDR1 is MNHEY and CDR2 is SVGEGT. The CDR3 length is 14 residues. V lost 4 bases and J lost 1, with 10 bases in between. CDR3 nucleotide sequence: TGTGCCAGCAGTTTTGGTTTAGGGAACACTGAAGCTTTCTTT. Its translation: CASSFGLGNTEAFF.